This T cell receptor beta chain was documented in a study of PD-1 blockade in classical Hodgkin lymphoma. Some clones are missing from TCRdb's copy, which holds only in-frame ones; the method was immunoSEQ multiplex PCR. The data show 20,000 or so clones, with roughly three quarters seen just once and 7.2% held by the top ten. Time point in this sample: cycle 4 day 1 (C4D1), after less than seven weeks of nivolumab. All the patients suffered relapse after autologous stem cell transplantation, and brentuximab vedotin exposure differed. Trimming removed 6 bases from V and 1 base from J; junction bases left unmatched: 4. The CDR3 is 14 residues long. Germline CDR1 reads SNHLY; CDR2 reads FYNNEI.

The rearrangement links TRBV2 to TRBJ2-5; 8 nucleotides agree with TRBD2. This sample comprised peripheral blood mononuclear cells (PBMCs), obtained before the fourth cycle of nivolumab. This TCR came from a human donor with classical Hodgkin lymphoma. CDR3 sequence: CASRQTSAQETQYF. The CDR3, as DNA: TGTGCCAGCAGGCAGACTAGCGCCCAAGAGACCCAGTACTTC.